The rows below give T cell receptor beta chains drawn from one sample of a study of blood T cell repertoires in COVID-19. The assay was immunoSEQ multiplex PCR, and TCRdb's table has in-frame clones only and misses some. The table has almost 400,000 clones, more than 70% seen once. The sample taken for sequencing was peripheral blood. The origin of the receptors is a woman aged 55-69 years with COVID-19, enrolled during active disease. Both conserved end residues are part of each CDR3.

v_call: TRBV9; j_call: TRBJ2-1; cdr3_aa: CASSVFTGLEQFF
v_call: TRBV29-1; j_call: TRBJ1-2; cdr3_aa: CTVRTGGSGYTF
v_call: TRBV14; j_call: TRBJ1-6; cdr3_aa: CASSHPGPNSPLHF
v_call: TRBV6-4; j_call: TRBJ2-1; cdr3_aa: CASSARYGSYEQFF
v_call: TRBV30; j_call: TRBJ2-3; cdr3_aa: CAWSVEGISTDTQYF
v_call: TRBV6-5; j_call: TRBJ1-2; cdr3_aa: CASSRDSPGHYGYTF
v_call: TRBV14; j_call: TRBJ1-2; cdr3_aa: CASSLDRRLAGYTF
v_call: TRBV6-5; j_call: TRBJ1-4; cdr3_aa: CARGASTNEKLFF
v_call: TRBV5-1; j_call: TRBJ1-3; cdr3_aa: CASSLGQGFGNTIYF
v_call: TRBV29-1; j_call: TRBJ2-3; cdr3_aa: CSVFRDRGTDTQYF
v_call: TRBV15; j_call: TRBJ1-2; cdr3_aa: CATSRDLAVTIYGYTF
v_call: TRBV5-8; j_call: TRBJ1-1; cdr3_aa: CASSLGPNTEAFF
v_call: TRBV6-5; j_call: TRBJ1-3; cdr3_aa: CASSYLPTVSGNTIYF
v_call: TRBV28; j_call: TRBJ1-1; cdr3_aa: CASSLPQLNTEAFF
v_call: TRBV5-1; j_call: TRBJ1-4; cdr3_aa: CASSLGGQHRTNEKLFF
v_call: TRBV5-6; j_call: TRBJ1-1; cdr3_aa: CASSRIRDRAYNTEAFF
v_call: TRBV4-1; j_call: TRBJ1-1; cdr3_aa: CASSQPLTGLNTEAFF
v_call: TRBV5-4; j_call: TRBJ2-7; cdr3_aa: CASSSGRREGRYEQYF
v_call: TRBV12-3/TRBV12-4; j_call: TRBJ1-1; cdr3_aa: CASSLQGPTEAFF
v_call: TRBV28; j_call: TRBJ1-2; cdr3_aa: CASSQPGIVPTSGYTF
v_call: TRBV9; j_call: TRBJ1-1; cdr3_aa: CASSVTVMNTEAFF
v_call: TRBV11-2; j_call: TRBJ1-1; cdr3_aa: CASSFGLINTEAFF
v_call: TRBV6-5; j_call: TRBJ1-1; cdr3_aa: CASRVRTEAFF
v_call: TRBV14; j_call: TRBJ2-1; cdr3_aa: CASSHEGHEQFF
v_call: TRBV7-2; j_call: TRBJ1-6; cdr3_aa: CASSSSSGVSPLHF
v_call: TRBV5-1; j_call: TRBJ1-1; cdr3_aa: CASSLDATSGTEAFF
v_call: TRBV6-5; j_call: TRBJ2-7; cdr3_aa: CASNYRTRGAGEQYF
v_call: TRBV7-2; j_call: TRBJ1-6; cdr3_aa: CASSNPAGQGNSPLHF
v_call: TRBV7-2; j_call: TRBJ1-2; cdr3_aa: CASSLGGTGGSPGYTF
v_call: TRBV5-1; j_call: TRBJ2-1; cdr3_aa: CASSFSGGLENEQFF
v_call: TRBV28; j_call: TRBJ1-2; cdr3_aa: CASSRTDASFYGYTF
v_call: TRBV11-3; j_call: TRBJ2-3; cdr3_aa: CASSEGRGGNRADTQYF
v_call: TRBV5-1; j_call: TRBJ2-5; cdr3_aa: CASSWGQAQKETQYF
v_call: TRBV25-1; j_call: TRBJ1-1; cdr3_aa: CASSEYRTGSTEAFF
v_call: TRBV29-1; j_call: TRBJ2-4; cdr3_aa: CSVESRGGSKNIQYF
v_call: TRBV28; j_call: TRBJ1-2; cdr3_aa: CASSSQGLRWNGYTF
v_call: TRBV27; j_call: TRBJ2-4; cdr3_aa: CASSPRVGTADKNIQYF
v_call: TRBV18; j_call: TRBJ1-1; cdr3_aa: CASSPPSGTGMAFF
v_call: TRBV29-1; j_call: TRBJ1-2; cdr3_aa: CSVESQGNGYTF
v_call: TRBV19; j_call: TRBJ1-5; cdr3_aa: CASSRGTGSGNQPQHF
v_call: TRBV12-5; j_call: TRBJ1-5; cdr3_aa: CASGLVGRGNQPQHF
v_call: TRBV29-1; j_call: TRBJ2-2; cdr3_aa: CSVPGLAGNTGELFF
v_call: TRBV27; j_call: TRBJ1-6; cdr3_aa: CASTQGTGYNSPLHF